These 17 T cell receptor beta chains share one sample of origin, sequenced in a study of response to subunit inactivated influenza vaccine. TCRdb re-called the RT-PCR reads with MiXCR, one entry per CDR3 protein. The data hold about 610,000 distinct CDR3 sequences, with around 13% observed a single time. Sequencing used PBMCs from blood, obtained roughly 12 days after vaccination. These receptors originate from a man aged 45-65 years who received an inactivated influenza vaccine.

The chain is built from TRBV7-2 and TRBJ1-6, with D possibly TRBD1 on 5 matching bases. Germline V gives CDR1 SGHTA, CDR2 FQGNSA. This CDR3 contains 16 residues. Between the trimmed V and J ends, which lost 5 bases and 2 bases, there was a span of 13 bases. The DNA for the CDR3 is TGTGCCAGCAGCCTAACAACGGGGGCCTATAATTCACCCCTCCACTTT. This codes for CASSLTTGAYNSPLHF.

As concerns this clonotype: The junction departs from germline at one end; a sequencing error may be responsible. V is TRBV4-2 and J is TRBJ2-5, with 10 positions matching TRBD1. Germline lookup yields CDR1 LGHNA and CDR2 YNFKEQ. This CDR3 is 14 amino acids long. The CDR3 DNA sequence: TGTTCCAGCAGCCTGACAGGGGGCCCAGAGACCCAGTACTTC. It translates to CSSSLTGGPETQYF.

This clonotype came up a few times. The chain uses TRBV6-1 and TRBJ1-2; D uncertain. Germline V lookup: CDR1 MNHNS, CDR2 SASEGT. The CDR3 covers 13 residues. Trimming removed 6 bases from V and 2 bases from J, with 10 bases in between. The CDR3 here is CASRKDGNYGYTF. In DNA form, the CDR3 reads TGTGCCAGCAGGAAGGACGGCAACTATGGCTACACCTTC.

The chain joins TRBV12-3 or TRBV12-4 to TRBJ2-7, with TRBD1 matching over 7 bases. The CDR3 contains 16 residues. V was pared by 4 bases and J by 3 bases, with 12 bases of the junction left unmatched. The CDR3 region is CASSSRSRGPFYEQYF. CDR3 nucleotides: TGTGCCAGCAGTTCCCGCTCGAGGGGGCCCTTCTACGAGCAGTACTTC.

This clonotype was observed a few times. This chain links TRBV7-9 with TRBJ2-1; 7 nucleotides match TRBD1. CDR3 length: 17 residues. The J segment lost 9 bases and the V segment lost 5 bases, leaving 19 bases of the junction unmatched. Germline loops: CDR1 SEHNR, CDR2 FQNEAQ (reference sequence). The CDR3 nucleotides read TGTGCCAGCAGCGCACGCCGGCCGGGACAGCTTTTGGGTGAGCAGTTCTTC. Amino acids: CASSARRPGQLLGEQFF.

The genes are TRBV14 and TRBJ2-1; possibly TRBD2 for D (5 bases). This CDR3 spans 18 amino acids. The germline gives CDR1 SGHDN, CDR2 FVKESK. V was trimmed by 4 bases and J by 8 bases, leaving 27 bases between them. The CDR3 sequence: CASSPSLGTSPRTHEQFF. The CDR3 DNA reads as TGTGCCAGCAGCCCTAGCCTGGGAACATCACCCAGGACGCATGAGCAGTTCTTC. Full variable domain (remainder filled in from reference TRBV14 and TRBJ2-1): EAGVTQFPSHSVIEKGQTVTLRCDPISGHDNLYWYRRVMGKEIKFLLHFVKESKQDESGMPNNRFLAERTGGTYSTLKVQPAELEDSGVYFCASSPSLGTSPRTHEQFFGPGTRLTVL.

V usage is TRBV19 and J usage is TRBJ2-5; D perhaps matches TRBD2 (5 bases). The V gene lost 1 base and the J gene lost 7 bases, with 10 bases spanning the gap. Looked up from germline, CDR1 is LNHDA and CDR2 is SQIVND (reference sequence). CDR3 length: 13 amino acids. CDR3 coding DNA: TGTGCCAGTAGTATAGGCGGGCGTGGGACCCAGTACTTC. Protein sequence: CASSIGGRGTQYF.

In its sample, this clonotype was seen a few times. This CDR3 is CATSSGGGGASNEQFF. The CDR3, as DNA: TGTGCCACCTCCTCTGGGGGCGGGGGGGCCTCCAATGAGCAGTTCTTC. V and J are TRBV10-3 and TRBJ2-1; 9 bases map to TRBD2. The length of the CDR3 is 16 residues. V lost 10 bases to trimming and J lost 6 bases; unmatched junction nucleotides: 16. Germline V lookup: CDR1 ENHRY, CDR2 SYGVKD.

This clonotype occurred a few times. V usage is TRBV9 and J usage is TRBJ2-7; TRBD2 aligns across 14 bases. Germline assignment: CDR1 SGDLS and CDR2 YYNGEE. The CDR3 length is 13 residues. With V trimmed by 8 bases and J by 7 bases, 5 bases remained unmatched. In DNA, the CDR3 is TGTGCCAGTGGGACTAGCGGGAGTGGTGAGCAGTACTTC. This translates into CASGTSGSGEQYF.

The V and J genes are TRBV20-1 and TRBJ1-1; D gene unclear. The CDR3 is 12 residues long. The germline V and J ends were trimmed by 4 bases and 7 bases, with 13 bases remaining between them. From germline, CDR1 is DFQATT and CDR2 SNEGSKA (reference sequence). CDR3 residues: CSAKTIDHEAFF. As DNA, the CDR3 is TGCAGTGCTAAAACTATAGACCATGAAGCTTTCTTT.

The V and J genes are TRBV29-1 and TRBJ1-2; tentative D call: TRBD1 (6 bases). This CDR3 spans 13 amino acids. Between the trimmed V and J ends, which lost 4 bases and 4 bases, there was a span of 13 bases. CDR1 and CDR2 (germline): SQVTM, ANQGSEA. CDR3 amino acids: CSVGGGETYGYTF. Written as DNA, the CDR3 is TGCAGCGTTGGAGGGGGAGAGACCTATGGCTACACCTTC.

The chain combines TRBV29-1 with TRBJ2-5, with TRBD2 matching over 9 bases. This CDR3 contains 15 residues. V gave up 2 bases and J gave up 1 base; unmatched junction bases: 5. Germline CDR1 reads SQVTM; CDR2 reads ANQGSEA. The CDR3 reads CSVERSGGLQETQYF. For the CDR3, the DNA is TGCAGCGTTGAACGTAGCGGGGGCCTCCAAGAGACCCAGTACTTC. The whole variable domain, remainder taken from reference TRBV29-1 and TRBJ2-5, is SAVISQKPSRDICQRGTSLTIQCQVDSQVTMMFWYRQQPGQSLTLIATANQGSEATYESGFVIDKFPISRPNLTFSTLTVSNMSPEDSSIYLCSVERSGGLQETQYFGPGTRLLVL.

This clonotype was counted ten times or more. The V and J genes are TRBV20-1 and TRBJ2-3; D is perhaps TRBD2 (6 bases). V dropped 3 bases and J dropped 2 bases, with 18 bases sitting between them. Germline V lookup: CDR1 DFQATT, CDR2 SNEGSKA (reference sequence). The CDR3 runs to 16 residues. The chain's CDR3 is CSASESGRGITDTQYF. Written as DNA, the CDR3 is TGCAGTGCTAGTGAGAGCGGGCGAGGAATCACAGATACGCAGTATTTT.

This clonotype showed up just a few times. DNA for the CDR3: TGTGCCAGCAGGCCAGGGGCCCGAGGCTACACCTTC. Its translation: CASRPGARGYTF. J is TRBJ1-2 and V is TRBV28; TRBD1 is a possible D gene (6 bases). The CDR3 runs to 12 residues. Germline V gene lookup returns CDR1 MDHEN and CDR2 SYDVKM. Trimming left V 6 bases short and J 8 bases short, with 13 bases between.

The V gene is TRBV18, the J gene TRBJ1-5; D is perhaps TRBD1 (5 bases). CDR1 KGHSH and CDR2 LQKENI come from the germline V gene. V was shortened by 4 bases and J by 2 bases, with 18 bases between the two germline ends. The CDR3 consists of 17 residues. CDR3 sequence (DNA): TGTGCCAGCTCACAAGAGGGACCCGGCTACGGCAATCAGCCCCAGCATTTT. Its protein is CASSQEGPGYGNQPQHF.

This clonotype was seen only a few times. The chain is built from TRBV7-2 and TRBJ2-5; D tentatively reads TRBD1 or TRBD2 (5 bases each). Trimming stripped 5 bases from V and 2 bases from J, with 21 bases between. The CDR3 loop spans 17 amino acids. CDR1 and CDR2 (germline): SGHTA, FQGNSA. CDR3 in DNA: TGTGCCAGCAGCCTTCTCCCCGGGACCCCCCCTCAAGAGACCCAGTACTTC. Translating gives CASSLLPGTPPQETQYF.

The chain employs TRBV28 and TRBJ2-2; D uncertain. Germline lookup yields CDR1 MDHEN and CDR2 SYDVKM. This CDR3 has 14 residues. Trimming removed 5 bases from V and 4 bases from J, with 11 bases in between. DNA of the CDR3: TGTGCCAGCAGTCGCTCCATACTCACCGGGGAGCTGTTTTTT. It specifies CASSRSILTGELFF.